This T cell receptor beta chain was sequenced for a study of regulatory T cells in long-lasting Graves disease. Study conclusions and caveats: Repertoires from persistent disease leaned toward TRBV28, TRBJ1-2 and TRBJ2-5.

Trimming left V 2 bases short and J 8 bases short, with 16 bases between. Germline V gene sequence: CDR1 SEHNR, CDR2 FQNEAQ (reference sequence). The length of the CDR3 is 15 residues. Relying on iRepertoire HTBI primers and Arm-PCR of CDR3 regions, the team built TCR beta libraries. TCRdb passed the multiplex PCR reads through MiXCR, listing each CDR3 protein once. The profile shows 500,000 or so distinct CDR3 sequences, around 16% of them singletons. Points on this clonotype: No antigen is known for it.

Time point described: newly diagnosed GD, antithyroid drugs for less than 3 months. PBMC-extracted RNA yielded the TCR library. The diagnosis of Graves' disease used American Thyroid Association guidelines. The same sample was also studied in work on T cells in Graves' hyperthyroidism and ophthalmopathy. From that report: HTBI primers were employed in a first-round RT-PCR of the TCR CDR3.

The J gene is TRBJ2-1, the V gene TRBV7-9; D is possibly TRBD2 (6 bases). Sample: peripheral blood mononuclear cells (PBMCs), taken at new diagnosis, from a patient treated with antithyroid drugs. This clonotype was sampled from a woman in her forties or fifties with Graves disease. CDR3 in DNA: TGTGCCAGCAGCTTAACCCAGACACGGAGGGATGAGCAGTTCTTC. The encoded protein is CASSLTQTRRDEQFF.